This TCR beta chain was captured in a study of memory CD4+ T cells and cytomegalovirus serostatus. Notes on the study in general: About 40% of the roughly 160 known CMV-associated TCRbeta sequences appeared in CD4+ memory.

Germline values: CDR1 SGHTA, CDR2 FQGNSA. This CDR3 is built from 15 residues. The ends were cut back, 1 base at V and 4 bases at J, with 11 bases in the middle. Regarding this clone: Its antigen is unknown.

Single viable CD3+CD4+CD8-CD45RO+ cells were sorted as the memory CD4+ T cells. CD4+ T cells were isolated by positive magnetic selection. Measured with immunoSEQ multiplex PCR; TCRdb has only the in-frame clones, and not every one. This sample yields tens of thousands of clones, of which roughly three quarters are seen a single time; almost 0.9% belongs to the top ten. Sequencing used memory CD4+ T cells from blood. This sequence originates from an adult in good health and CMV-seronegative. The chain couples TRBV7-2 to TRBJ1-3, with no clear D. CDR3 in DNA: TGTGCCAGCAGCTTAGAAGGGCTCGGAGGAAACACCATATATTTT. As protein: CASSLEGLGGNTIYF.